Given below is one TCR beta chain in context. This clonotype was detected ten times or more. Its specific antigen is unknown. The input lacks base qualities; no much larger clone sits a single base away. The sequencer was an Illumina HiSeq 1500. TCRdb applied fastp at Q25 and MiXCR to the public reads, then kept only in-frame beta chains. Rows with a matching CDR3 protein are joined into one entry that keeps the most common DNA and genes. In all, the sample holds about 260,000 distinct CDR3 sequences, and 9.1% of those were seen once. Together, the top ten hold less than 15% of the sample. V lost 0 bases and J lost 7 bases; the stretch between them is 12 bases long. CDR1 and CDR2 are read off the germline V gene as MGHRA and YSYEKL. Including the terminal cysteine and phenylalanine, the CDR3 comprises 14 residues. The retained sequence is limited to the CDR3, 42 bases, with the frame set at the first base.

This record belongs to a study of T cell repertoires in cytomegalovirus infection (dated by TCRdb to between 2018 and 2021). For the study in its entirety: Donor HLA type was relevant to the analysis, as public TCR beta signatures indicated carriage of CMV infection together with the matching HLA type.

Results the study describes overall, beyond this receptor: The ex vivo response was dominated by HLA-C-restricted CMV-specific TCR beta clonotypes, which also provided the single most frequent clonotype in two of eight donors. Cumulative frequency of public TCR beta family members discriminated carriers of CMV infection plus the relevant HLA type in this cohort and an independent approximately 370-donor cohort.

The sample taken for sequencing was PBMCs. The TCR originated in a human donor in good health (CMV status not recorded). Some clones in this sample may be carry-over from other donors' samples. Recombination connected TRBV4-1 to TRBJ2-5; the D gene is perhaps TRBD2, from 5 matching bases. The encoded CDR3 is CASSQEEREPTQYF. Read as DNA, the sequence is TGCGCCAGCAGCCAAGAGGAGAGGGAACCGACCCAGTACTTC.